This entry features one T cell receptor (beta chain) sequence. The antigen is not known. The CDR3 covers 15 residues. The ends lost 2 bases at V and 3 bases at J; junction bases unmatched: 3. Germline V gives CDR1 SGHAT, CDR2 FQNNGV. Production of TCR cDNA was by 5'RACE template switching, which also added a universal primer site and UMIs. A single record per CDR3 protein comes from TCRdb applying MiXCR to the 5' RACE reads. Of about 340,000 distinct CDR3 sequences in the sample, almost 4% are singletons; the top ten hold approximately 24%. This specimen belongs to a study of T cells after yellow fever vaccination. Notes on the study in general: Detected again after the booster were most primary-vaccination clones, at 95% to 98% CD4 and 88% CD8.

The clonotype originates from a man between 18 and 29 years old who received the YFV17D yellow fever vaccine. Here the sequenced sample was PBMCs, taken 5 days after the yellow fever booster vaccination. The chain is built from TRBV11-2 and TRBJ1-1, with TRBD1 identical over 10 bases. CDR3 DNA sequence: TGTGCCAGCAGCTTACTGGGACAGGGGTACACTGAAGCTTTCTTT. This translates into CASSLLGQGYTEAFF.